This TCR beta chain was captured in a study of T cell responses to AZD1222 COVID-19 vaccine. Using immunoSEQ multiplex PCR, the repertoire was profiled, and TCRdb retains in-frame clones only, with some absent. The data show about 54,000 clones, more than 80% seen once. Study results and limitations: Clonal diversity was possibly underestimated; the donors were predominantly white British and more often female. Increased Spike-specific TCR breadth and depth were observed after two AZD1222 doses. Only six AZD1222 recipients tested seropositive at baseline.

Comments on this clone: Antigen: not known.

Sequences were derived from peripheral blood, sampled 28 days after the second AZD1222 dose. The clonotype comes from an adult who received the AZD1222 COVID-19 vaccine.

The DNA of the CDR3 is TGCGCCAGCAGCCAAACCACGGACACCGACTACGAGCAGTACTTC. Protein: CASSQTTDTDYEQYF. The chain uses TRBV4-1 and TRBJ2-7; weak D call: TRBD1 (5 bases). CDR1 and CDR2 from the germline V gene are MGHRA and YSYEKL. V was pared by 2 bases and J by 3 bases, with 14 bases between. The CDR3 is 15 amino acids.